This TCR beta chain emerged from a study of T cell responses to AZD1222 COVID-19 vaccine. For the study at large: Combined were second doses at about 4 or about 12 weeks. Study-level findings and limits: Donors skewed white British and female; clonal diversity was possibly underestimated. Across the whole spike, CD4 TCRs peaked at regions 160-218 and 743-854. AZD1222 recipients seropositive at baseline numbered only 5 or 6.

Profiling relied on immunoSEQ multiplex PCR, and the TCRdb table lists in-frame clones only, not all of them. The sample consists of fewer than 85,000 clones, 90% of them appearing once. This clone was seen only a few times. Its antigen is unidentified. The CDR3 extends over 16 amino acids. Per the germline V gene, CDR1 is MNHEY and CDR2 is SMNVEV (reference sequence). V was pared by 6 bases and J by 4 bases, with 18 bases between. The chain joins TRBV27 to TRBJ2-2; D could derive from TRBD1 or TRBD2 (5 bases each). The TCR comes from an adult in good health. Sequencing was performed on peripheral blood, taken on day 0 of AZD1222 vaccination. The CDR3 DNA reads as TGTGCCAGCAGCGCCGGGACCCTCACCTCCACCGGGGAGCTGTTTTTT. Amino acid sequence: CASSAGTLTSTGELFF.